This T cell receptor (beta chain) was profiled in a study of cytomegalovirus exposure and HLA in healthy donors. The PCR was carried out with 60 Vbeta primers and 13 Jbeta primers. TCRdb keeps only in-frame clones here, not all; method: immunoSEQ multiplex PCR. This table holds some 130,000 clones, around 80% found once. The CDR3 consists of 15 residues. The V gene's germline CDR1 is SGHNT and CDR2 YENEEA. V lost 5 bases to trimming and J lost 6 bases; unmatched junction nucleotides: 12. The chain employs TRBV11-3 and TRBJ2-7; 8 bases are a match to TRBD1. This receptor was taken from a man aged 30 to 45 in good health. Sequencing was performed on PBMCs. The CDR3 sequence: CASSQRQGLVVEQYF. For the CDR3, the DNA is TGTGCCAGCAGCCAGCGACAGGGGCTGGTTGTCGAGCAGTACTTC.